This T cell receptor beta chain was profiled in a study of blood T cell repertoires in COVID-19. About the study: From the United States, Italy and Spain came samples of acute and convalescent COVID-19. In each case, the material was cDNA or gDNA derived from T cells, B-cell-depleted T cells, or PBMCs.

In the authors' workflow: Using reference gene primer amplification, nucleated cell counts were estimated. TCRdb's copy holds only in-frame clones and misses some; the assay was immunoSEQ multiplex PCR. That table is the source of V, J and clone size, and D and trimming were worked out from the DNA. The profile shows roughly 200,000 clones, 88% of them singletons. Germline assignment: CDR1 MNHEY and CDR2 SVGAGI. The CDR3 totals 15 residues. The V and J ends lost 2 bases and 4 bases respectively, with 15 bases between them. The chain is built from TRBV6-5 and TRBJ2-7, with D perhaps TRBD2 (6 bases). The sample was peripheral blood. This receptor was taken from a man aged 18 to 29 with active or convalescent COVID-19. The CDR3 DNA sequence: TGTGCCAGCAGTTACATTTCGGGGGTTGGATACGAGCAGTACTTC. Encoded protein: CASSYISGVGYEQYF.